The 2 T cell receptor beta chains below come from one sample, sequenced in a study of T cell repertoires in cytomegalovirus infection. TCRdb independently ran MiXCR on the reads; one entry per CDR3 protein. Of around 450,000 distinct CDR3 sequences in the sample, roughly 10% were seen once. The sample taken for sequencing was PBMCs. All receptors derive from a human donor in good health (CMV status not recorded). Some clones in this sample may be carry-over from other donors' samples.

This clonotype has just a few counts. The V call is TRBV5-1, the J call TRBJ2-7; 7 nucleotides match TRBD1. V lost 2 bases, J lost 2 bases, and 7 bases stayed unmatched. Germline CDR1 and CDR2: SGHRS and YFSETQ. The CDR3 spans 15 residues. Written as DNA, the CDR3 is TGCGCCAGCAGCTTCGGGACAGAAATCACCTACGAGCAGTACTTC. This translates into CASSFGTEITYEQYF.

This clonotype has ten or more counts. The chain carries TRBV7-2 and TRBJ1-1; TRBD1 might be the D (5 bases). In germline, CDR1 is SGHTA, CDR2 FQGNSA. V shed 5 bases and J shed 3 bases, with 16 bases lying between them. The CDR3 totals 15 residues. Written as DNA, the CDR3 is TGTGCCAGCAGCCCGTCACGGGGCGCGGACACTGAAGCTTTCTTT. It encodes CASSPSRGADTEAFF. The full variable domain, rest sourced from reference TRBV7-2 and TRBJ1-1, is GAGVSQSPSNKVTEKGKDVELRCDPISGHTALYWYRQSLGQGLEFLIYFQGNSAPDKSGLPSDRFSAERTGGSVSTLTIQRTQQEDSAVYLCASSPSRGADTEAFFGQGTRLTVV.